A single sample is the source of the 14 T cell receptor beta chains below, sequenced in a study of shared clonotypes between healthy human individuals (dated by TCRdb to 2020 to 2022). Library creation used the immunoSEQ multiplex PCR assay. TCRdb limited this immuneACCESS table to in-frame rearrangements with V and J called. A share of clones is missing; checked studies link under half to unresolved V genes, and the rest is unexplained. The sample has 2 million to 2.5 million clones on record, more than 85% of them singletons. The top ten clones comprise 0.36% of the sample. The sequencing input was naive CD4+ T cells from PBMCs. The meaning of the sample's cell subset or site label: CD45RA+ positively selected. The receptors shown here come from a young man in good health. Some clones in this sample may be carry-over from other donors' samples.

The sample holds one count of this clone. CDR3 bases: TGCGCCAGCAGCCCGGGGACTAGCGGGAGCTCGCGTCTGGATGAGCAGTTCTTC. It yields the protein CASSPGTSGSSRLDEQFF. The genes are TRBV5-1 and TRBJ2-1; 14 nucleotides line up with TRBD2. Trimming removed 4 bases from V and 8 bases from J; junction bases left unmatched: 14. The CDR3 covers 18 residues. Germline V gene sequence: CDR1 SGHRS, CDR2 YFSETQ.

The chain joins TRBV2 to TRBJ2-5; D perhaps matches TRBD2 (5 bases). Germline CDR1 is SNHLY and CDR2 is FYNNEI. Trimming cost V 5 bases and J 5 bases, with 15 bases left between them. CDR3 length equals 14 residues. In DNA form, the CDR3 reads TGTGCCAGCAGTCGTAGGGAGCCCAAGGAGACCCAGTACTTC. It encodes CASSRREPKETQYF.

This clone was seen only once. V and J are TRBV7-8 and TRBJ2-7; the match to TRBD2 covers 9 bases. The trim removed 2 bases at V and 5 bases at J, leaving 7 bases unmatched. The CDR3 has 15 amino acids. Germline loops: CDR1 SGHVS, CDR2 FQNEAQ. The CDR3 region has the DNA TGTGCCAGCAGCTTATCCGCTAGCGGGGAAGACGAGCAGTACTTC. It specifies CASSLSASGEDEQYF.

This chain links TRBV5-1 with TRBJ2-1; D is perhaps TRBD2 (6 bases). Germline CDR1 and CDR2: SGHRS and YFSETQ. CDR3 length: 15 residues. Trimming took 0 bases from V and 6 from J, leaving 13 bases between them. The CDR3 loop is CASSLGSPGGNEQFF. CDR3 in DNA: TGCGCCAGCAGCTTGGGGTCCCCCGGGGGCAATGAGCAGTTCTTC. Using reference TRBV5-1 and TRBJ2-1 for the parts outside the CDR3, the full variable domain is KAGVTQTPRYLIKTRGQQVTLSCSPISGHRSVSWYQQTPGQGLQFLFEYFSETQRNKGNFPGRFSGRQFSNSRSEMNVSTLELGDSALYLCASSLGSPGGNEQFFGPGTRLTVL.

This clone was counted once. This chain uses TRBV2 with TRBJ2-1, with D perhaps TRBD1 (5 bases). CDR3 length equals 14 residues. Germline CDR1 is SNHLY and CDR2 is FYNNEI. V dropped 6 bases and J dropped 0 bases, with 9 bases sitting between them. For the CDR3, the DNA is TGTGCCAGCAGCTGGACAAGCTCCTACAATGAGCAGTTCTTC. As protein: CASSWTSSYNEQFF. The full variable domain, rest sourced from reference TRBV2 and TRBJ2-1, is EPEVTQTPSHQVTQMGQEVILRCVPISNHLYFYWYRQILGQKVEFLVSFYNNEISEKSEIFDDQFSVERPDGSNFTLKIRSTKLEDSAMYFCASSWTSSYNEQFFGPGTRLTVL.

In regard to this clone: The sample contains more than one DNA sequence encoding this CDR3. This sequence joins TRBV29-1 and TRBJ1-1; D is unclear. The CDR3 extends over 13 amino acids. CDR1 and CDR2 from the germline V gene are SQVTM and ANQGSEA. V was cut by 1 base and J by 1 base, with 7 bases left in between. CDR3 in DNA: TGCAGCGTTGAAGGGCAGACGAACACTGAAGCTTTCTTT. This sequence encodes CSVEGQTNTEAFF.

In nucleotides, the CDR3 is TGTGCCAGCAGCAAAGGGGGAACTGGGAGGTCCTACGAGCAGTACTTC. Translated, it gives CASSKGGTGRSYEQYF. The chain carries TRBV21-1 and TRBJ2-7; the tabulated D call, TRBD2, remains unverified against the DNA. TRBV21-1 is deemed a pseudogene. CDR3 length equals 16 residues.

The V gene is TRBV6-5, the J gene TRBJ2-5; D may be TRBD2 (5 bases). The ends were cut back, 6 bases at V and 5 bases at J, with 16 bases in the middle. The CDR3 length is 14 residues. Germline assignment: CDR1 MNHEY and CDR2 SVGAGI. The CDR3 coding sequence is TGTGCCAGCAGCCAGGCGGGTTTCGGGGAGACCCAGTACTTC. Its translation is CASSQAGFGETQYF.

In regard to this clone: The sample holds other DNA sequences that translate to the same CDR3. The chain combines TRBV18 with TRBJ1-5; D not resolved. Between the trimmed V and J ends, which lost 1 base and 4 bases, there was a span of 5 bases. CDR1 is KGHSH, CDR2 LQKENI, per germline. The CDR3 is made up of 13 amino acids. The CDR3 DNA sequence: TGTGCCAGCTCACCACAGGGTAATCAGCCCCAGCATTTT. It translates to CASSPQGNQPQHF.

This clone was observed a few times. The chain uses TRBV5-5 and TRBJ1-1; D remains unclear. Trimming took 0 bases from V and 1 from J, leaving 7 bases between them. Per the germline V gene, CDR1 is SGHKS and CDR2 is YYEKEE (reference sequence). The CDR3 consists of 14 residues. DNA for the CDR3: TGTGCCAGCAGCTTGGACATAGGGAACACTGAAGCTTTCTTT. As protein: CASSLDIGNTEAFF.

Note on this clone: The same CDR3 can be traced to other DNA sequences in this sample. V and J are TRBV18 and TRBJ1-3; D remains unclear. CDR1 is KGHSH and CDR2 is LQKENI in the germline V gene. This CDR3 contains 15 residues. Trimming left V 0 bases short and J 1 base short, with 7 bases between. CDR3 nucleotides: TGTGCCAGCTCACCACCCTCCGGATCTGGAAACACCATATATTTT. Residues: CASSPPSGSGNTIYF.

The genes are TRBV7-2 and TRBJ2-1; D call uncertain. Looked up from germline, CDR1 is SGHTA and CDR2 is FQGNSA. The CDR3 totals 15 residues. Trimming took 3 bases from V and 2 from J, leaving 11 bases between them. CDR3 in DNA: TGTGCCAGCAGCTTCCGCGCGCGAGCCTACAATGAGCAGTTCTTC. It specifies CASSFRARAYNEQFF.

The genes are TRBV11-2 and TRBJ1-2; D call uncertain. The CDR3 extends over 13 amino acids. Germline V lookup: CDR1 SGHAT, CDR2 FQNNGV. V was clipped by 5 bases and J by 2 bases, with 9 bases between them. CDR3 sequence: CASSAGDNYGYTF. DNA of the CDR3: TGTGCCAGCAGCGCTGGTGACAACTATGGCTACACCTTC. Full variable domain (rest looked up from reference TRBV11-2 and TRBJ1-2): EAGVAQSPRYKIIEKRQSVAFWCNPISGHATLYWYQQILGQGPKLLIQFQNNGVVDDSQLPKDRFSAERLKGVDSTLKIQPAKLEDSAVYLCASSAGDNYGYTFGSGTRLTVV.

The V call is TRBV5-1, the J call TRBJ2-1; 10 nucleotides match TRBD2. The CDR3 consists of 15 residues. Germline trimming cut 5 bases from V and 4 bases from J; bases unmatched to any gene: 6. Germline-derived CDR1 and CDR2 are SGHRS and YFSETQ. CDR3 loop: CASRTGLALYNEQFF. The CDR3 DNA is TGCGCCAGCAGGACGGGACTAGCGCTGTACAATGAGCAGTTCTTC.